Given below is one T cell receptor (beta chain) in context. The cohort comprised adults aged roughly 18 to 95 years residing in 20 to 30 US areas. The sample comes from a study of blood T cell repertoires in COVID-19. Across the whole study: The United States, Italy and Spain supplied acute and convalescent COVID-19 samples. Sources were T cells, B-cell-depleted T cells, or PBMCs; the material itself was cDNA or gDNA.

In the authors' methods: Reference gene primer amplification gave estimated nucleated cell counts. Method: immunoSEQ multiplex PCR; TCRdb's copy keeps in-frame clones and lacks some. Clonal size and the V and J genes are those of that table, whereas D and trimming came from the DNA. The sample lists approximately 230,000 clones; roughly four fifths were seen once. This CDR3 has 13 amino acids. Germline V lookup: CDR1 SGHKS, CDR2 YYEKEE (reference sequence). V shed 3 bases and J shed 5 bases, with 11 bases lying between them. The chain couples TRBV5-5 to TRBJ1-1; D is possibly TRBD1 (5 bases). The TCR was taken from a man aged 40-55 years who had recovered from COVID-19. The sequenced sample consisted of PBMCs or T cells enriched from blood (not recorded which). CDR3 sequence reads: CASSWRDGTEAFF. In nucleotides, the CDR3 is TGTGCCAGCAGCTGGAGGGACGGTACTGAAGCTTTCTTT. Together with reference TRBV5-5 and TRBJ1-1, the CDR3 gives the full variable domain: DAGVTQSPTHLIKTRGQQVTLRCSPISGHKSVSWYQQVLGQGPQFIFQYYEKEERGRGNFPDRFSARQFPNYSSELNVNALLLGDSALYLCASSWRDGTEAFFGQGTRLTVV.